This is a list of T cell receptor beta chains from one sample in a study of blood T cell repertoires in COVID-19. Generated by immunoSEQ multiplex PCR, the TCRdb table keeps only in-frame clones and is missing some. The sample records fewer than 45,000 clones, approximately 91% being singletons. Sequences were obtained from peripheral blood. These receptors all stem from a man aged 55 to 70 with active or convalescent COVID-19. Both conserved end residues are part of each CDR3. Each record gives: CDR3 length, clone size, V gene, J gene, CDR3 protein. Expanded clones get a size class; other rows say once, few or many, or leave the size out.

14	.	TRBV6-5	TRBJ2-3	CASSTGTDTDTQYF
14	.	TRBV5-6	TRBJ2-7	CASSLMGTSYEQYF
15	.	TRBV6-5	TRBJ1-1	CASSYSGTGGTEAFF
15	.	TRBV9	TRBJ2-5	CASGRRTGGGETQYF
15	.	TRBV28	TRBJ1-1	CASSLWGTENTEAFF
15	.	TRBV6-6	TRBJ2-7	CASSQGQGPRDEQYF
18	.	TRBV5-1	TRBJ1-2	CASSPPGDRGRSGYGYTF
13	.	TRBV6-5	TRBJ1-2	CASRTGGGYGYTF
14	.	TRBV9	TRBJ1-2	CASSPQDIYYGYTF
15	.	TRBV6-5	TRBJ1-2	CASSTTGGAIYGYTF
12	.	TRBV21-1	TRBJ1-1	CATLTGGTEAFF
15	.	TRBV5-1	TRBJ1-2	CASSLEFDRGYGYTF
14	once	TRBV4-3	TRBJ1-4	CASSQDTRVEKLFF
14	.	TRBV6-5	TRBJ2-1	CASSLGQGKPEQFF
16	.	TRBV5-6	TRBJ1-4	CASSLGNRGYNEKLFF
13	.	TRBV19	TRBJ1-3	CASSAGSGNTIYF
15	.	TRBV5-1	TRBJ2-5	CASSSGLSLQETQYF
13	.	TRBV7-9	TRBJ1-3	CASSLGQGLTIYF
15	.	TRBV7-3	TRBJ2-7	CASSSGLISSYEQYF
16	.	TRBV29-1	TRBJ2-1	CSVEGLAGGNYNEQFF
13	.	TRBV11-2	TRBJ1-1	CASSPRTDTEAFF
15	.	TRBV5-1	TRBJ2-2	CASSLEGGTTGELFF
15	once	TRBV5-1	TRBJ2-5	CASGYSGNKEETQYF
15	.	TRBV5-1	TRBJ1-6	CASSLEAGFNSPLHF
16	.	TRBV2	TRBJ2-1	CASSSIGQGKGPENFF
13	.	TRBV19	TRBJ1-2	CASRRTTTYGYTF
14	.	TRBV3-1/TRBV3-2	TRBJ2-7	CASTQSGAAYEQYF
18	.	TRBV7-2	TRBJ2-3	CASSLESFWAGGPDTQYF
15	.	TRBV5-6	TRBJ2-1	CASSMTTRSYNEQFF
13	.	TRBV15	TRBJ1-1	CATSRQGAERAFF
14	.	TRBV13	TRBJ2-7	CASSLGRGEDEQYF
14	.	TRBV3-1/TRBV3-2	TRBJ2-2	CASSPRQGFGELFF
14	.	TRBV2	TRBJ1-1	CASRWPGWNTEAFF
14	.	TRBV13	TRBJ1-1	CASSLGGRGGRAFF
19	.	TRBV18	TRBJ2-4	CASSPEGTGASLAKNIQYF
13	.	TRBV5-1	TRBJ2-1	CASKSVLNNEQFF
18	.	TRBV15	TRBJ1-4	CATSREWGRLATNEKLFF
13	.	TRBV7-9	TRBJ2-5	CASLRGEGETQYF
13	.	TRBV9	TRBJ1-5	CASSLGVGGPQHF
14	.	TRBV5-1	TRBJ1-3	CASSLGQRGNTIYF
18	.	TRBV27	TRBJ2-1	CASRGGLAGPKAYNEQFF
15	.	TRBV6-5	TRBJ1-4	CASSDRTPTNEKLFF
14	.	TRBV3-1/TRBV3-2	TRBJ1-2	CASSDRAGNYGYTF
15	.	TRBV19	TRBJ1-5	CASSVYRGSNQPQHF
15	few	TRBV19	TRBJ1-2	CASSRTSYPNYGYTF
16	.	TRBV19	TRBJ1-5	CASSISPVGANQPQHF
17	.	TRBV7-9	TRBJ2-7	CASSLTQATSGPYEQYF
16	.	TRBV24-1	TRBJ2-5	CATSDGREGLSETQYF
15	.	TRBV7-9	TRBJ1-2	CASSAQGFREDGYTF
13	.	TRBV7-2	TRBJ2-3	CASSLARRDTQYF
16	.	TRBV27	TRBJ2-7	CASSLGPGQGGYEQYF
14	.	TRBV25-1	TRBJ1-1	CASSFDRGNTEAFF
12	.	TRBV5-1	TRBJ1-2	CASSLDRYGYTF
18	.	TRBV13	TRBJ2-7	CASSLRRGSGRQFSEQYF
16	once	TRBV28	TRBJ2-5	CASSLLRGADQETQYF